This T cell receptor delta chain was obtained from a study of Vδ1+ human thymocytes. For this clone: The antigen remains unidentified.

Findings and limits, study-wide: Despite high sort purity, roughly a fifth of thymic T cell receptor delta sequences were Vdelta2. Thymic TRG and TRD repertoires appeared highly polyclonal.

CDR1 is TSWWSYY, CDR2 QGS, per germline. The length of the CDR3 is 20 residues. Deletions cut 2 bases from V and 0 bases from J, with 25 bases between. Extracted RNA was reverse transcribed into cDNA. Multiplex PCR used pooled V-gene forward primers and a constant-region reverse primer to amplify CDR3s. TCRdb reprocessed the multiplex PCR reads through CATT. The sample shows tens of thousands of delta-chain clones, about 16% of them seen only once. The chain couples TRDV1 to TRDJ1; D assignment may be TRDD2 or TRDD3 (6 bases each). The sequence derives from a boy younger than two who had congenital heart surgery. Material for sequencing was Vdelta1+ gamma-delta thymocytes from the thymus. Subset of the sample: FACS-sorted CD3+ TCRalphabeta- TCRVdelta1+ TCRVdelta2- thymocytes. The CDR3 region is CALGESSYVGGGKYTDKLIF. The CDR3 coding sequence is TGTGCTCTTGGGGAATCCTCCTACGTAGGTGGGGGGAAGTACACCGATAAACTCATCTTT.